These T cell receptor beta chains were read from a single sample in a study of T cell responses to AZD1222 COVID-19 vaccine. TCRdb's table, derived via immunoSEQ multiplex PCR, lists solely in-frame clones and lacks some. The table includes fewer than 150,000 clones, roughly 90% detected once. The material was peripheral blood, obtained on day 0 of AZD1222 vaccination. These receptors all come from an adult in good health. CDR3s include the opening cysteine and the closing phenylalanine or tryptophan. A D gene is named only where the DNA matches it firmly. Only some rows state a clone size, as once, few, many or a class for expanded clones.

- 15 - TRBJ2-1 TRBV19 TGTGCCAGTAGTATCGACGGGGGGCCCTACAATGAGCAGTTCTTC CASSIDGGPYNEQFF
few 14 - TRBJ2-7 TRBV7-2 TGTGCCAGCAGCTTAAGAGGGGCCGCCTACGAGCAGTACTTC CASSLRGAAYEQYF
few 15 TRBD2 TRBJ2-1 TRBV4-2 TGTGCCAGCAGACCTATAGCGGGGGGGCCCAATGAGCAGTTCTTC CASRPIAGGPNEQFF
- 17 TRBD1 TRBJ1-1 TRBV6-2/TRBV6-3 TGTGCCAGCAGTAAAATGGACAGGGGGCAGCGACGGACTGAAGCTTTCTTT CASSKMDRGQRRTEAFF
- 18 TRBD2 TRBJ2-7 TRBV3-1/TRBV3-2 TGTGCCAGCAGCCCTCAAGACGACAGCGGGAGAACTTCCTACGAGCAGTACTTC CASSPQDDSGRTSYEQYF
- 15 - TRBJ1-2 TRBV6-1 TGTGCCAGCACCCTAAATGGGGGCTGGAAATATGGCTACACCTTC CASTLNGGWKYGYTF
- 15 - TRBJ1-1 TRBV27 TGTGCCAGCAGTTCCGGGGGGGTAATGAACACTGAAGCTTTCTTT CASSSGGVMNTEAFF
- 14 TRBD2 TRBJ2-1 TRBV5-1 TGCGCCAGCAGTTTGAGGGAGGGCGACAATGAGCAGTTCTTC CASSLREGDNEQFF
- 14 - TRBJ1-2 TRBV7-2 TGTGCCAGCAGCTTGATAGGCTCTAACTATGGCTACACCTTC CASSLIGSNYGYTF
- 14 TRBD2 TRBJ2-7 TRBV30 TGTGCCTGGAGTGTACAGCGGGAGGTCTATGAGCAGTACTTC CAWSVQREVYEQYF
- 17 - TRBJ1-1 TRBV5-1 TGCGCCAGCAGCTTACCCCCCCTCCAGGGGCCAGGGACTGAAGCTTTCTTT CASSLPPLQGPGTEAFF
- 16 TRBD1 TRBJ2-1 TRBV4-1 TGCGCCAGCAGCCTGGGGACAGGGTCTTCCTACAATGAGCAGTTCTTC CASSLGTGSSYNEQFF
- 15 - TRBJ1-4 TRBV6-5 TGTGCCAGCAGAAACATGAGAGCAACTAATGAAAAACTGTTTTTT CASRNMRATNEKLFF
- 15 TRBD1 TRBJ1-5 TRBV7-9 TGTGCCAGCAGCCCCGGGACAGGGGGCAATCAGCCCCAGCATTTT CASSPGTGGNQPQHF
- 14 - TRBJ1-4 TRBV27 TGTGCCAGCAGTTCATTTATCTCGCGGGAAAAACTGTTTTTT CASSSFISREKLFF
- 13 TRBD1 TRBJ1-2 TRBV29-1 TGCAGCGCCCCCGGACAGGGTGACTATGGCTACACCTTC CSAPGQGDYGYTF
- 15 - TRBJ1-1 TRBV6-2/TRBV6-3 TGTGCCAGCAGTTACTCGGCCACCTGGAACACTGAAGCTTTCTTT CASSYSATWNTEAFF
- 16 TRBD1 TRBJ1-6 TRBV13 TGTGCCAGCAGCCGTAATCCAGGGGGTGTTAATTCACCCCTCCACTTT CASSRNPGGVNSPLHF
- 15 TRBD1 TRBJ1-2 TRBV9 TGTGCCAGCAGCGTAGAAACAGGGGGGCACTATGGCTACACCTTC CASSVETGGHYGYTF
- 13 - TRBJ1-6 TRBV12-3/TRBV12-4 TGTGCCAGCAGTTTGGAGTATAATTCACCCCTCCACTTT CASSLEYNSPLHF
- 15 - TRBJ1-5 TRBV7-8 TGTGCCAGCAGCCCCACACTGAATAGCAATCAGCCCCAGCATTTT CASSPTLNSNQPQHF
- 14 - TRBJ1-1 TRBV7-9 TGTGCCAGCAGCTTAGACGGCCTGAACACTGAAGCTTTCTTT CASSLDGLNTEAFF
- 14 - TRBJ2-1 TRBV7-2 TGTGCCAGCAGCTCCCGACAGGTCCCCAATGAGCAGTTCTTC CASSSRQVPNEQFF
- 16 TRBD2 TRBJ2-3 TRBV19 TGTGCCAGTAGTACCGGACTAGCGGGAGCCTCAGATACGCAGTATTTT CASSTGLAGASDTQYF
- 16 - TRBJ2-3 TRBV5-1 TGCGCCAGCAGCTTGGTACGGGAGCCTCGTTTGGATACGCAGTATTTT CASSLVREPRLDTQYF
- 12 - TRBJ2-3 TRBV9 TGTGCCAGCAGCGTAGAAACAGATACGCAGTATTTT CASSVETDTQYF
- 14 TRBD2 TRBJ2-7 TRBV11-2 TGTGCCAGCAGCTTGGGGACTACCTCCTACGAGCAGTACTTC CASSLGTTSYEQYF
- 11 - TRBJ1-2 TRBV12-3/TRBV12-4 TGCGCCACGCATTGGAACTATGGCTACACCTTC CATHWNYGYTF
- 15 - TRBJ1-5 TRBV18 TGTGCCAGCTCACCACCCCCGGGTCTTAATCAGCCCCAGCATTTT CASSPPPGLNQPQHF
- 13 - TRBJ1-5 TRBV5-6 TGTGCCAGCAGCCCGGGGAGCAATCAGCCCCAGCATTTT CASSPGSNQPQHF
- 15 - TRBJ1-3 TRBV3-1/TRBV3-2 TGTGCCAGCAGCCCGGGGGGGATTTCTGGAAACACCATATATTTT CASSPGGISGNTIYF
once 15 - TRBJ1-1 TRBV28 TGTGCCAGCAGTACTCTCACCCCCGGTCGTGTTGAAGCTTTCTTT CASSTLTPGRVEAFF
- 11 - TRBJ1-2 TRBV29-1 TGCAGCGTTGCTCTCTACTATGGCTACACCTTC CSVALYYGYTF
- 12 - TRBJ2-7 TRBV28 TGTGCCAGCAGTGGAGGGACCTACGAGCAGTACTTC CASSGGTYEQYF
- 13 - TRBJ2-2 TRBV10-3 TGTGCCAGTCGGACGGAGAACACCGGGGAGCTGTTTTTT CASRTENTGELFF
- 12 - TRBJ1-1 TRBV10-3 TGTGCCATCTCTGGGGGGAACACTGAAGCTTTCTTT CAISGGNTEAFF
few 14 - TRBJ2-1 TRBV10-3 TGTGCCATCAGTGAAAACTACGCCGGAACTGAGCAGTTCTTC CAISENYAGTEQFF
- 17 - TRBJ1-2 TRBV14 TGTGCCAGCAGCGACACAAACGCCGGGTTTAAGGACTATGGCTACACCTTC CASSDTNAGFKDYGYTF
- 14 - TRBJ1-2 TRBV7-9 TGTGCCAGCAGCTTACGTGAGGGAAACTATGGCTACACCTTC CASSLREGNYGYTF
- 13 TRBD1 TRBJ1-1 TRBV25-1 TGTGCCAGCGCCCGAGCCAGGGGGACTGAAGCTTTCTTT CASARARGTEAFF
- 15 - TRBJ2-7 TRBV3-1/TRBV3-2 TGTGCCAGCAGCCAAGGGAGGGCAGGAGTCTACGAGCAGTACTTC CASSQGRAGVYEQYF
- 14 - TRBJ1-2 TRBV12-5 TGTGCTAGTGGCCCTGGGCCCTCAGCGGCTGGCTACACCTTC CASGPGPSAAGYTF
- 14 - TRBJ1-1 TRBV6-5 TGTGCCAGCAGTTACTCAGAGATTAACACTGAAGCTTTCTTT CASSYSEINTEAFF
- 16 - TRBJ1-3 TRBV7-2 TGTGCCAGCAGCTCGAGCCCCACGGGGTCTGGAAACACCATATATTTT CASSSSPTGSGNTIYF
- 16 - TRBJ2-7 TRBV15 TGTGCCACCAGCAGAGCGGGTCCGAGACAGGCCTACGAGCAGTACTTC CATSRAGPRQAYEQYF
- 16 - TRBJ1-6 TRBV7-8 TGTGCCAGCAGCTTAGCCTCTAGGGGAGATAATTCACCCCTCCACTTT CASSLASRGDNSPLHF
- 18 TRBD1 TRBJ1-6 TRBV5-5 TGTGCCAGCAGCTACCTGCCCTTACAGGGGACGTATAATTCACCCCTCCACTTT CASSYLPLQGTYNSPLHF